This T cell receptor (beta chain) is from a study of regulatory T cells in long-lasting Graves disease. Investigators prepared the TCR beta libraries by applying iRepertoire HTBI primers and Arm-PCR of CDR3 regions. Each CDR3 protein gets one entry after TCRdb re-called the multiplex PCR reads with MiXCR. Among around 500,000 distinct CDR3 sequences listed, around 20% were seen once. The CDR3 runs 16 residues. Per germline, CDR1 LGHNA and CDR2 YSLEER. V lost 0 bases, J lost 4 bases, and 12 bases lay in between. Overall study results and limits: Newly diagnosed patients shared around 910 public clonotypes; persistent patients shared approximately 2,900. Favoring TRBV28, TRBJ1-2 and TRBJ2-5 was a feature seen in persistent disease.

Note on this clonotype: Its target is not known.

The time point is: persistent/refractory GD, antithyroid drugs over 5 years with positive TRAb. The authors made the TCR library using RNA they extracted from PBMCs. American Thyroid Association guidelines served as the basis for diagnosing Graves' disease. All patients originated from an endocrinology department located in Xi'an, China. The sequence was collected from a female donor with Graves disease. The sequenced sample was peripheral blood mononuclear cells (PBMCs), obtained when the disease was refractory, from a patient treated with antithyroid drugs. This sequence joins TRBV4-3 and TRBJ2-2; no clear D. The CDR3 is CASSQDTVGGTGELFF. The CDR3 bases are TGCGCCAGCAGCCAAGATACCGTGGGCGGCACCGGGGAGCTGTTTTTT.